This T cell receptor (beta chain) was captured by sequencing in a study of CD8 T cells in Susac syndrome. Random hexamers primed reverse transcription of about 0.45 to 1 ug RNA. The authors amplified TCR beta CDR3 across 54 Vbeta and 13 Jbeta using immunoSEQ multiplex PCR. MiXCR, applied by TCRdb to the immunoSEQ multiplex PCR reads, yields one record per CDR3 protein. Among 160,000 or so distinct CDR3 sequences listed, roughly 95% were seen once. The multiple sclerosis controls comprised treatment-naive patients whose relapsing-remitting disease was stable or active. TEMRA cells underwent FACS enrichment and CD8+ and CD4+ T cells underwent negative isolation. The clonotype was recovered from a human donor with multiple sclerosis. The specimen sequenced was CD8+ T cells from PBMCs.

DNA of the CDR3: TGTGCCAGCATGCCTAACAGGGGAATCTCCTACAATGAGCAGTTCTTC. The encoded protein is CASMPNRGISYNEQFF. V usage is TRBV2 and J usage is TRBJ2-1; 7 nucleotides match TRBD1. This CDR3 region has 16 residues. The V and J ends lost 7 bases and 0 bases, in that order; junction bases with no gene match: 9. Germline lookup yields CDR1 SNHLY and CDR2 FYNNEI.